This record concerns one TCR beta chain sequence. The source of the sample is a study of shared clonotypes between healthy human individuals. Overall study: Per donor, three plates held CD4 naive cells, three held CD4 memory, two held CD8 naive and one held CD8 memory.

CDR1 is SGHRS, CDR2 YFSETQ, per germline. Trimming shortened V by 0 bases and J by 2 bases, and 11 bases separated the two germline ends. There are 15 residues in the CDR3. Sorted-subset replicate PCR reactions were performed with 200 ng DNA, corresponding to tens of thousands of T cell genomes. Sequencing was performed with immunoSEQ multiplex PCR; in TCRdb, only in-frame clones are kept and a portion is missing. Here the sample spans about a million clones, 70% to 80% being singletons. This receptor was identified in a man between 18 and 29 years old in good health. Some clones in this sample may be carry-over from other donors' samples. The sequencing sample was made of memory CD4+ T cells from PBMCs. Subset of the sample: CD45RA-negative fraction. J is TRBJ2-5 and V is TRBV5-1, with D unresolved. The CDR3 sequence: CASSLESLWQETQYF. In DNA, the CDR3 is TGCGCCAGCAGCTTGGAGTCTCTTTGGCAAGAGACCCAGTACTTC.